The present T cell receptor (beta chain) was sequenced within a study of vaccination effects on CD4 cells after COVID-19. As for the study in general: Median timing of post-vaccine samples was 72 days after the second dose.

This table comes from immunoSEQ multiplex PCR, and its TCRdb copy is limited to in-frame clones, with some not included. The sample shows about 28,000 clones, 55% to 85% of them seen only once. In its sample, this clone was seen once. The antigen is not known. General study points: Clones of infection and vaccine origin contracted markedly late after vaccination.

Viral peptide pools were used in the ViraFEST assay to expand antigen-specific CD4+ T cells, and sequencing came afterward. Between days 9 and 10 of culture, CD4+ T cells were separated out. Each person got two doses of an mRNA SARS-CoV-2 vaccine, BNT162b2 or mRNA-1273. Wells each received more than 1.5 million PBMC, cultured with 10 IU/ml IL-2 and 9.5 to 10 ug/ml peptides. The clonotype originates from a human donor who received a COVID-19 vaccine. This material consisted of CD4+ T cells from PBMCs cultured with HCoV-NL63 spike peptides, taken after COVID-19 vaccination.

The CDR3 DNA reads as TGTGCCAGCAGCTATAGTACACAAGAGACCCAGTACTTC. Protein product: CASSYSTQETQYF. This chain links TRBV3-1 (or the pseudogene TRBV3-2) with TRBJ2-5; no clear D. Germline loops: CDR1 LGHDT, CDR2 YNNKEL (reference sequence). V was cut by 5 bases and J by 2 bases, with 9 bases left in between. CDR3 size: 13 residues.